Listed below are T cell receptor beta chains from one sample, sequenced in a study of T cell responses to AZD1222 COVID-19 vaccine. The assay was immunoSEQ multiplex PCR, and TCRdb's table has in-frame clones only and misses some. The sample lists around 130,000 clones, nearly 90% occurring once. Sample: peripheral blood, taken 28 days after the second AZD1222 dose. Every receptor here comes from an adult who received the AZD1222 COVID-19 vaccine. CDR3s include the opening cysteine and the closing phenylalanine or tryptophan. A D gene is named only where the DNA matches it firmly. The size of a clone is reported for some rows only, either as once, few or many, or as a class for expanded clones.

V	J	D	size	CDR3	DNA
TRBV6-5	TRBJ1-4	-	-	CASSYSRGSYEKLFF	TGTGCCAGCAGTTACTCGAGGGGTTCTTATGAAAAACTGTTTTTT
TRBV6-5	TRBJ1-2	TRBD1	-	CASRMGQRYTF	TGTGCCAGCAGAATGGGACAGCGCTACACCTTC
TRBV18	TRBJ1-5	-	-	CASSPNSYSNQPQHF	TGTGCCAGCTCACCCAACAGTTATAGCAATCAGCCCCAGCATTTT
TRBV2	TRBJ2-7	-	-	CASSEGDTSSSYEQYF	TGTGCCAGCAGTGAGGGAGACACTTCTAGCTCCTACGAGCAGTACTTC
TRBV29-1	TRBJ2-1	-	-	CSVLRTGNRANEQFF	TGCAGCGTCCTCCGGACCGGCAACAGGGCTAATGAGCAGTTCTTC
TRBV7-8	TRBJ1-5	TRBD1	once	CASSSTTGLNQPQHF	TGTGCCAGCAGCTCGACGACAGGGTTGAATCAGCCCCAGCATTTT
TRBV6-2/TRBV6-3	TRBJ2-7	TRBD2	-	CASSSPGLAVYEQYF	TGTGCCAGCAGTTCACCGGGACTAGCGGTCTACGAGCAGTACTTC
TRBV2	TRBJ1-1	TRBD1	-	CASRPTGRRTEAFF	TGTGCCAGCAGACCGACAGGGCGCAGGACTGAAGCTTTCTTT
TRBV6-5	TRBJ2-3	-	-	CASSPTSGTDTQYF	TGTGCCAGCAGTCCGACTAGTGGCACAGATACGCAGTATTTT
TRBV9	TRBJ1-3	-	-	CASSVGIAGNTIYF	TGTGCCAGCAGCGTAGGGATTGCTGGAAACACCATATATTTT
TRBV11-3	TRBJ2-1	TRBD2	-	CASSLDLGLAGSGEQFF	TGTGCCAGCAGCTTAGATTTGGGACTAGCGGGGTCAGGTGAGCAGTTCTTC
TRBV6-5	TRBJ2-7	-	-	CASSNLQGTKNEQYF	TGTGCCAGCAGTAACCTACAGGGTACGAAAAACGAGCAGTACTTC
TRBV7-2	TRBJ2-5	-	-	CASSTPGQETQYF	TGTGCCAGCAGCACCCCAGGGCAAGAGACCCAGTACTTC
TRBV7-6	TRBJ2-7	-	-	CASSLGDGGIYEQYF	TGTGCCAGCAGCTTAGGAGATGGGGGAATCTACGAGCAGTACTTC
TRBV28	TRBJ2-7	-	-	CASTPETGVPYEQYF	TGTGCCAGCACCCCGGAGACAGGAGTACCCTACGAGCAGTACTTC
TRBV23-1	TRBJ1-5	-	-	CASSTVGGALNQPQHF	TGCGCCAGCAGTACCGTCGGGGGGGCCCTCAATCAGCCCCAGCATTTT
TRBV10-3	TRBJ1-4	TRBD1	-	CAISEYSSSSSDRGREKLFF	TGTGCCATCAGTGAATACTCTTCTTCTTCTTCGGACAGGGGAAGGGAAAAACTGTTTTTT
TRBV19	TRBJ2-7	-	-	CASSINRVSEQYF	TGTGCCAGTAGTATCAACAGGGTAAGCGAGCAGTACTTC
TRBV3-1/TRBV3-2	TRBJ2-2	-	-	CASSPSKPGELFF	TGTGCCAGCAGCCCCTCGAAACCCGGGGAGCTGTTTTTT
TRBV7-2	TRBJ1-2	-	-	CASSLGPGAVYGYTF	TGTGCCAGCAGCTTAGGCCCCGGCGCCGTCTATGGCTACACCTTC
TRBV28	TRBJ1-4	-	few	CASSPQGGEKLFF	TGTGCCAGCAGTCCCCAGGGTGGGGAAAAACTGTTTTTT
TRBV7-7	TRBJ2-4	TRBD2	-	CARVRLADPVVKNIQYF	TGTGCCAGGGTGAGGCTAGCGGACCCAGTCGTCAAAAACATTCAGTACTTC
TRBV24-1	TRBJ2-5	-	-	CATSDLQGPPKETQYF	TGTGCCACCAGTGATTTACAGGGTCCCCCCAAAGAGACCCAGTACTTC
TRBV30	TRBJ1-1	-	-	CAWSSLETEAFF	TGTGCCTGGAGTTCTTTGGAAACTGAAGCTTTCTTT
TRBV19	TRBJ2-3	-	once	CASSRGTSSTDTQYF	TGTGCCAGTAGTAGAGGGACATCTAGCACAGATACGCAGTATTTT
TRBV19	TRBJ2-3	-	-	CASSIDSSPTDTQYF	TGTGCCAGTAGTATAGATAGCTCCCCCACAGATACGCAGTATTTT
TRBV2	TRBJ1-1	-	few	CASSGRTEGGNTEAFF	TGTGCCAGCTCCGGACGTACGGAAGGTGGGAACACTGAAGCTTTCTTT
TRBV6-6	TRBJ2-2	-	-	CATRDSSANTGELFF	TGTGCCACCCGGGACTCTTCCGCGAACACCGGGGAGCTGTTTTTT
TRBV29-1	TRBJ2-1	-	-	CSVEDRGGIRNEQFF	TGCAGCGTTGAAGATCGGGGTGGCATACGGAATGAGCAGTTCTTC
TRBV6-4	TRBJ1-6	-	-	CASSDKGQGTSPLHF	TGTGCCAGCAGCGACAAGGGGCAGGGGACTTCACCCCTCCACTTT
TRBV2	TRBJ1-1	TRBD1	once	CASRRDSNTEAFF	TGTGCCAGCAGAAGGGACAGTAACACTGAAGCTTTCTTT
TRBV7-2	TRBJ2-1	-	-	CASSSAGIDEQFF	TGTGCCAGCAGCTCAGCGGGTATCGATGAGCAGTTCTTC
TRBV5-1	TRBJ2-5	-	-	CASSLGGKETQYF	TGCGCCAGCAGCTTGGGGGGGAAAGAGACCCAGTACTTC
TRBV7-3	TRBJ1-1	-	-	CASSTGGKAEAFF	TGTGCCAGCAGCACGGGGGGTAAGGCTGAAGCTTTCTTT
TRBV18	TRBJ2-6	-	-	CASSPIEGTWAGANVLTF	TGTGCCAGCTCACCCATCGAGGGGACCTGGGCTGGGGCCAACGTCCTGACTTTC
TRBV6-5	TRBJ2-2	-	-	CASSPKQGTGELFF	TGTGCCAGCAGTCCAAAACAGGGCACCGGGGAGCTGTTTTTT
TRBV18	TRBJ2-3	-	-	CAASRGDDTQYF	TGTGCCGCTTCACGGGGTGACGATACGCAGTATTTT
TRBV6-5	TRBJ1-5	-	-	CASSYPTGQFNQPQHF	TGTGCCAGCAGTTACCCGACAGGACAATTCAATCAGCCCCAGCATTTT
TRBV3-1/TRBV3-2	TRBJ1-3	-	-	CASTQRGNTIYF	TGTGCCAGCACCCAGAGAGGAAACACCATATATTTT
TRBV5-6	TRBJ1-3	TRBD1	-	CASSLPGQWAGNTIYF	TGTGCCAGCAGCTTGCCGGGACAGTGGGCTGGAAACACCATATATTTT
TRBV9	TRBJ1-1	-	-	CASRAGEGMNTEAFF	TGTGCCAGCAGAGCAGGGGAGGGCATGAACACTGAAGCTTTCTTT
TRBV19	TRBJ1-3	-	once	CASRQLSGNTIYF	TGTGCCAGTAGACAGCTCTCTGGAAACACCATATATTTT
TRBV27	TRBJ1-1	TRBD1	-	CASKVQGGTEAFF	TGTGCCAGCAAAGTACAGGGGGGCACTGAAGCTTTCTTT
TRBV6-2/TRBV6-3	TRBJ1-4	-	-	CASSLDRATNEKLFF	TGTGCCAGCAGCCTCGACAGAGCAACTAATGAAAAACTGTTTTTT
TRBV15	TRBJ1-6	-	once	CATSFSNSPLHF	TGTGCCACCAGCTTTTCCAATTCACCCCTCCACTTT
TRBV6-2/TRBV6-3	TRBJ1-1	-	-	CASSPNRDRGRWTEAFF	TGTGCCAGCAGTCCGAACAGGGATAGGGGAAGATGGACTGAAGCTTTCTTT
TRBV19	TRBJ1-4	TRBD1	-	CASRGTGGGEKLFF	TGTGCCAGTAGAGGGACAGGGGGAGGAGAAAAACTGTTTTTT
TRBV6-4	TRBJ2-1	-	-	CASSDGRAGGDDEQFF	TGTGCCAGCAGTGACGGTCGGGCAGGAGGGGACGATGAGCAGTTCTTC
TRBV5-1	TRBJ2-7	-	-	CASSLAMGQAYEQYF	TGCGCCAGCAGCTTGGCCATGGGACAAGCCTACGAGCAGTACTTC
TRBV27	TRBJ1-1	-	-	CASSLYGMNTEAFF	TGTGCCAGCAGTTTATATGGGATGAACACTGAAGCTTTCTTT
TRBV7-8	TRBJ2-3	-	-	CASSRGQTDTQYF	TGTGCCAGCAGCCGAGGACAGACAGATACGCAGTATTTT
TRBV5-1	TRBJ2-6	-	-	CASSPSGGANVLTF	TGCGCCAGCAGCCCATCGGGTGGGGCCAACGTCCTGACTTTC
TRBV13	TRBJ1-6	-	once	CASSLAGISYNSPLHF	TGTGCCAGCAGCTTAGCAGGGATCTCCTATAATTCACCCCTCCACTTT
TRBV6-1	TRBJ2-5	-	few	CASSEGGVGETQYF	TGTGCCAGCAGTGAAGGGGGGGTCGGAGAGACCCAGTACTTC